This T cell receptor (beta chain) was recovered during a study of patients and donors after allogeneic stem cell transplantation. This clonotype has just a few counts. This CDR3 is 14 amino acids long. Germline assignment: CDR1 LGHNA and CDR2 YSLEER. V lost 2 bases and J lost 1, with 6 bases in between. MiXCR, run by TCRdb on the RT-PCR reads, gives a single entry per CDR3 protein. Here the sample spans approximately 200,000 distinct CDR3 sequences, less than 45% being singletons. The origin of this receptor is a human donor who was either an allogeneic HSCT recipient or a stem cell or donor lymphocyte infusion donor (not recorded which). It is not recorded whose cells these are; they may come from a transplant donor. The source material was blood, either unsorted or a sorted T cell fraction (not recorded which). The rearrangement joins TRBV4-3 to TRBJ2-1, with a weak D call TRBD1 (6 bases). CDR3: CASSQQGSYNEQFF. CDR3 in DNA: TGCGCCAGCAGCCAACAGGGGTCCTACAATGAGCAGTTCTTC.